These 24 T cell receptor beta chains were all obtained from the same sample, sequenced in a study of breast tumors, draining lymph nodes, adjacent tissues. Axillary draining lymph nodes of breast cancer patients supplied the node samples. Via MiXCR, TCRdb re-called the multiplex PCR reads, giving one row per CDR3 protein. The data show roughly 130,000 distinct CDR3 sequences, around a third seen once. The sequenced sample consisted of axillary lymph node tissue. These receptors came from a female donor with breast cancer. Some clones in this sample may be carry-over from other donors' samples.

The table lists this clonotype with many counts. V usage is TRBV12-5 and J usage is TRBJ2-2; weak D call: TRBD2 (6 bases). The CDR3 totals 18 residues. Trimming removed 5 bases at V and 0 bases at J, with 19 bases between. Per the germline V gene, CDR1 is LGHNT and CDR2 is FRNRAP. CDR3 sequence (DNA): TGTGCTAGTGGTCTCATCCAGGTTGGGGGGTCGAACACCGGGGAGCTGTTTTTT. This translates into CASGLIQVGGSNTGELFF.

Turning to this clonotype: A read error may produce the germline difference seen at one junction end. V usage is TRBV6-6 and J usage is TRBJ2-7; D remains unclear. The CDR3 consists of 13 residues. The germline V gene encodes CDR1 MNHNY and CDR2 SVGAGI (reference sequence). The CDR3 is CASSHSQPYEQYF. CDR3 nucleotides: TGTGCCAGCAGTCACTCCCAGCCCTACGAGCAGTACTTC.

A remark on this clonotype: A much larger clonotype is one base distant, so this may be a read error. V is TRBV6-2 or TRBV6-3 and J is TRBJ1-2; no clear D. Germline-derived CDR1 and CDR2 are MNHEY and SVGEGT. The CDR3 has 13 amino acids. The ends were cut back, 6 bases at V and 4 bases at J, with 12 bases in the middle. This CDR3 is CASSRSSGYGYTF. In nucleotides, the CDR3 is TGTGCCAGCAGCCGCTCATCGGGCTATGGCTACACCTTC.

Turning to this clonotype: A much larger clone lies a single base off, so this may be a read error. The J gene is TRBJ2-5, the V gene TRBV20-1; 7 nucleotides agree with TRBD1. V shed 1 base, J shed 1 base, and the junction held 9 bases outside the gene matches. Germline assignment: CDR1 DFQATT and CDR2 SNEGSKA (reference sequence). CDR3 length: 16 residues. The CDR3 protein is CSARAGTEDTQETQYF. In DNA, the CDR3 is TGCAGTGCTAGAGCGGGGACAGAGGATACCCAAGAGACCCAGTACTTC.

As for this clonotype: The CDR3 does not close with the conserved phenylalanine or tryptophan, likely indicating a read error. The limits of the CDR3 on the DNA are not certain, so only TCRdb's listed CDR3 is given. The V gene is TRBV20-1, the J gene TRBJ1-6; TRBD1 reflects the table's D call only, with no check against the DNA. Germline CDR1 and CDR2: DFQATT and SNEGSKA (reference sequence). Ends included, the CDR3 has 10 residues. CDR3 sequence reads: CSASVPGQSP.

This clonotype has a handful of counts. V and J are TRBV7-8 and TRBJ1-1, with TRBD1 matching over 10 bases. The CDR3 runs 16 residues. The J segment lost 5 bases and the V segment lost 6 bases, leaving 12 bases of the junction unmatched. Germline CDR1 is SGHVS and CDR2 is FQNEAQ. Here the CDR3 reads CASSPLRDRGRTEAFF. CDR3 bases: TGTGCCAGCAGTCCCCTCCGGGACAGGGGTCGGACTGAAGCTTTCTTT.

This clonotype showed up many times. This chain connects TRBV7-2 to TRBJ2-3; D gene uncertain. V was trimmed by 4 bases and J by 0 bases, leaving 8 bases between them. The germline CDR1 and CDR2 sequences are SGHTA and FQGNSA. CDR3 size: 14 residues. CDR3 sequence reads: CASSSLISTDTQYF. The DNA for the CDR3 is TGTGCCAGCAGCTCTCTCATCAGCACAGATACGCAGTATTTT.

Of note for this clonotype: No conserved phenylalanine or tryptophan ends this CDR3, so it is likely a read error. The rearrangement uses TRBV5-4 and TRBJ2-1, with a tentative D call TRBD2 (5 bases). V gave up 4 bases and J gave up 5 bases, with 16 bases separating them. Germline CDR1 reads SGHNT; CDR2 reads YYREEE (reference sequence). The CDR3 contains 15 residues. The chain's CDR3 is CASSRGNAINNEQFV. The CDR3 nucleotides are TGTGCCAGCAGCCGGGGAAATGCGATCAACAATGAGCAGTTCGTC.

This clonotype appeared a single time. V gene TRBV20-1 combines with J gene TRBJ2-7; the match to TRBD2 covers 11 bases. The germline CDR1 and CDR2 sequences are DFQATT and SNEGSKA (reference sequence). The CDR3 loop spans 16 amino acids. V lost 0 bases and J lost 0; bases outside the gene matches: 4. The CDR3 DNA is TGCAGTGCTAGAGATCGACTAGCGGGGTCCTCCTACGAGCAGTACTTC. Amino acid sequence: CSARDRLAGSSYEQYF.

This clonotype was picked up one time. A much more abundant neighbour one base away suggests this may be a read error. The chain recombines TRBV6-2 or TRBV6-3 with TRBJ2-5; no firm D call. V lost 7 bases and J lost 2, with 5 bases in between. CDR1 is MNHEY and CDR2 is SVGEGT in the germline V gene. The CDR3 is 11 amino acids. The CDR3 here is CASIPQETQYF. The DNA for the CDR3 is TGTGCCAGCATTCCACAAGAGACCCAGTACTTC.

This clonotype was counted many times. The chain couples TRBV5-5 to TRBJ2-5, with 7 bases aligning to TRBD1. Germline CDR1 and CDR2: SGHKS and YYEKEE (reference sequence). The V gene end was trimmed by 4 bases and the J gene end by 5 bases; junction bases not matched to a gene: 11. The length of the CDR3 is 15 residues. The CDR3 region is CASSATTGFGETQYF. As DNA, the CDR3 is TGTGCCAGCAGCGCGACGACAGGGTTTGGGGAGACCCAGTACTTC.

This clonotype showed up many times. V gene TRBV5-8 combines with J gene TRBJ2-2, with D possibly being TRBD1 (7 bases). The CDR3 covers 15 residues. V was shortened by 0 bases and J by 4 bases, with 10 bases between the two germline ends. CDR1 SGHTS and CDR2 YDEGEE come from the germline V gene. The CDR3 DNA reads TGTGCCAGCAGCTTGGCTCAGGGGGGCACCGGGGAGCTGTTTTTT. Its protein product is CASSLAQGGTGELFF. Full variable domain (outside the CDR3, taken from reference TRBV5-8 and TRBJ2-2): EAGVTQSPTHLIKTRGQQATLRCSPISGHTSVYWYQQALGLGLQFLLWYDEGEERNRGNFPPRFSGRQFPNYSSELNVNALELEDSALYLCASSLAQGGTGELFFGEGSRLTVL.

This clonotype was counted at least ten times. The chain employs TRBV3-1 and TRBJ2-7; D not resolved. V was shortened by 1 base and J by 3 bases, with 4 bases between the two germline ends. CDR3 length: 12 amino acids. Germline CDR1 reads LGHDT; CDR2 reads YNNKEL (reference sequence). The CDR3 DNA follows: TGTGCCAGCAGCCAAGTAAGCTACGAGCAGTACTTC. This sequence encodes CASSQVSYEQYF.

This clonotype was detected a few times. A much larger clone lies one base from this, so it may be a read error. The gene calls are TRBV20-1 and TRBJ1-5, with a possible D match to TRBD1 (6 bases). V shed 0 bases and J shed 6 bases, with 15 bases lying between them. This CDR3 has 15 residues. CDR1 is DFQATT and CDR2 is SNEGSKA in the germline V gene (reference sequence). The DNA of the CDR3 is TGCAGTGCTAGAGATGCGAGACAGGCTACTCAGCCCCAGCATTTT. Translating it yields CSARDARQATQPQHF.

This clonotype was seen at least ten times. The chain is built from TRBV25-1 and TRBJ2-1; tentative D call: TRBD1 (6 bases). CDR1 and CDR2 (germline): MGHDK, SYGVNS. The CDR3 covers 13 residues. With 10 bases removed from V and 8 bases from J, the gap between germline ends came to 18 bases. The DNA for the CDR3 is TGTGCCACCGAACTGGGGGCGATTGATGAGCAGTTCTTC. This codes for CATELGAIDEQFF.

Notes on this clonotype: The CDR3 end shows no conserved phenylalanine or tryptophan, and so a read error is likely. The gene calls are TRBV19 and TRBJ1-1, with a possible D match to TRBD1 (6 bases). V lost 7 bases to trimming and J lost 0 bases, with 18 bases between them. This CDR3 is built from 16 residues. Germline-derived CDR1 and CDR2 are LNHDA and SQIVND (reference sequence). CDR3 DNA sequence: TGTGCCAGTACCGATGCTATCCGGGACATGAACACTGAAGCTTTCTGT. Its translation is CASTDAIRDMNTEAFC.

V is TRBV5-1 and J is TRBJ1-2; 8 nucleotides line up with TRBD1. With 0 bases clipped from V and 12 bases from J, the junction kept 13 bases outside the gene matches. CDR1 and CDR2 (germline): SGHRS, YFSETQ. This CDR3 region has 15 residues. This CDR3 reads CASSLGTGLVNGNTF. As DNA, the CDR3 is TGCGCCAGCAGCTTGGGGACAGGGCTGGTTAATGGAAACACCTTC. Drawing the rest from reference TRBV5-1 and TRBJ1-2, the complete variable domain is KAGVTQTPRYLIKTRGQQVTLSCSPISGHRSVSWYQQTPGQGLQFLFEYFSETQRNKGNFPGRFSGRQFSNSRSEMNVSTLELGDSALYLCASSLGTGLVNGNTFGSGTRLTVV.

This clonotype was picked up many times. This chain links TRBV7-2 with TRBJ2-1; 12 nucleotides line up with TRBD2. CDR1 and CDR2 (germline): SGHTA, FQGNSA. The CDR3 extends over 14 amino acids. The trim removed 5 bases at V and 9 bases at J, leaving 5 bases unmatched. The CDR3 spells CASSVGLAGSEQFF. The CDR3 nucleotides are TGTGCCAGCAGCGTTGGACTAGCGGGGAGTGAGCAGTTCTTC.

Turning to this clonotype: With a much larger clone just one base away, this may be a read error. The J gene is TRBJ1-3, the V gene TRBV6-6; 9 bases match TRBD1. The CDR3 has 13 residues. CDR1 and CDR2 from the germline V gene are MNHNY and SVGAGI (reference sequence). Trimming cost V 7 bases and J 7 bases; bases outside gene matches: 5. The CDR3: CASKGTGSNTIYF. The CDR3 DNA sequence: TGTGCCAGCAAGGGGACAGGGTCGAACACCATATATTTT.

This clonotype was recorded many times. This chain connects TRBV12-3 or TRBV12-4 to TRBJ2-6; no clear D gene. V was trimmed by 3 bases and J by 0 bases, leaving 6 bases between them. The CDR3 contains 15 residues. The CDR3 DNA sequence: TGTGCCAGCAGTTTTCGGAGCTCTGGGGCCAACGTCCTGACTTTC. Residues: CASSFRSSGANVLTF.

This clonotype was picked up many times. The J gene is TRBJ1-5, the V gene TRBV19, with 7 bases fitting TRBD1. The CDR3 covers 16 residues. The germline gives CDR1 LNHDA, CDR2 SQIVND (reference sequence). V was clipped by 5 bases and J by 1 base; unmatched bases: 8. The CDR3 DNA follows: TGTGCCAGTAGTTTCCCAGGGGGGACCAGCAATCAGCCCCAGCATTTT. Translating it yields CASSFPGGTSNQPQHF. Using reference TRBV19 and TRBJ1-5 for the parts outside the CDR3, the full variable domain is DGGITQSPKYLFRKEGQNVTLSCEQNLNHDAMYWYRQDPGQGLRLIYYSQIVNDFQKGDIAEGYSVSREKKESFPLTVTSAQKNPTAFYLCASSFPGGTSNQPQHFGDGTRLSIL.

A remark on this clonotype: The missing conserved phenylalanine or tryptophan at the end of this CDR3 makes a read error likely. The chain recombines TRBV5-1 with TRBJ2-3; D perhaps matches TRBD1 (6 bases). This CDR3 contains 16 residues. Looked up from germline, CDR1 is SGHRS and CDR2 is YFSETQ. The CDR3 is CASSPLRGSSTVTQYS. Written as DNA, the CDR3 is TGCGCCAGCAGCCCCTTGAGGGGGAGTAGCACAGTTACGCAGTATTCT.

This clonotype was seen many times. V and J are TRBV19 and TRBJ1-2, with D possibly matching TRBD1 (6 bases). This CDR3 spans 14 amino acids. Germline CDR1 is LNHDA and CDR2 is SQIVND (reference sequence). Trimming left V 6 bases short and J 2 bases short, with 13 bases between. The CDR3 DNA reads TGTGCCAGTAGCCGGACCGGGACAAACTATGGCTACACCTTC. It yields the protein CASSRTGTNYGYTF. Using reference TRBV19 and TRBJ1-2 for the parts outside the CDR3, the full variable domain is DGGITQSPKYLFRKEGQNVTLSCEQNLNHDAMYWYRQDPGQGLRLIYYSQIVNDFQKGDIAEGYSVSREKKESFPLTVTSAQKNPTAFYLCASSRTGTNYGYTFGSGTRLTVV.

J is TRBJ2-1 and V is TRBV24-1; a weak D match, TRBD2 (5 bases). The germline gives CDR1 KGHDR, CDR2 SFDVKD. The CDR3 has 14 amino acids. Trimming pared 4 bases from V and 1 base from J, leaving 7 bases between. The CDR3 bases are TGTGCCACCAGTGAAGGCGGGTCCTACAATGAGCAGTTCTTC. Translated: CATSEGGSYNEQFF.